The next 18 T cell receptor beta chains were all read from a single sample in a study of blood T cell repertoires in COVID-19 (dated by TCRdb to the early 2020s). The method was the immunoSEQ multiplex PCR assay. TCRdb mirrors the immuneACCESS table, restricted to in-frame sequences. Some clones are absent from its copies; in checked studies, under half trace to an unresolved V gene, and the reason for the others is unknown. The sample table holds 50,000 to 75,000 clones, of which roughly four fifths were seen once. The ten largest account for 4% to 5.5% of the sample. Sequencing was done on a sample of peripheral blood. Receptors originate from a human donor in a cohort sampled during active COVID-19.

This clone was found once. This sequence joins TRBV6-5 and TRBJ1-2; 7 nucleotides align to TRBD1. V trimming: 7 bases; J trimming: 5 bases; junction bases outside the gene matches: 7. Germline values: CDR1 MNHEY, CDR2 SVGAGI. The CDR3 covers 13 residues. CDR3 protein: CASTPGGGYGYTF. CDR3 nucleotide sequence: TGTGCCAGCACCCCAGGGGGTGGTTATGGCTACACCTTC.

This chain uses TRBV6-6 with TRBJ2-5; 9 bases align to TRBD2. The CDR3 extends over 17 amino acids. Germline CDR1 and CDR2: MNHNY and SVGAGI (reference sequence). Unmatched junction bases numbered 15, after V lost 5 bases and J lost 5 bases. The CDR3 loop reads CASSRLAGAPGLETQYF. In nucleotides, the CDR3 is TGTGCCAGCAGTCGATTAGCGGGGGCCCCAGGGCTGGAGACCCAGTACTTC.

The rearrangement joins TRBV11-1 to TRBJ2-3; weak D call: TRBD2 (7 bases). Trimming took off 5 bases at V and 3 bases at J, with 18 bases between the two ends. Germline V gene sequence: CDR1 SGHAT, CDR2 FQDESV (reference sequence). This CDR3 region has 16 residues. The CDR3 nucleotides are TGTGCCAGCAGCCCAGATACCGGGGGGCGGACAGATACGCAGTATTTT. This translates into CASSPDTGGRTDTQYF.

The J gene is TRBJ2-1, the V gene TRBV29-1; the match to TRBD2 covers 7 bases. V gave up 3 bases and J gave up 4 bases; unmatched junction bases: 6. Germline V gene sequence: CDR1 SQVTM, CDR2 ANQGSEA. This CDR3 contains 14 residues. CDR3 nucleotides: TGCAGCGTTGAGCGGGACTACCATTACAATGAGCAGTTCTTC. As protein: CSVERDYHYNEQFF.

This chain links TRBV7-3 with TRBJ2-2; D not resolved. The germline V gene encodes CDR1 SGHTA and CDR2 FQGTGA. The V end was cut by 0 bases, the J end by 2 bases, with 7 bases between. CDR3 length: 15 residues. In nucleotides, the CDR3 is TGTGCCAGCAGCTTAACGGGCAGTAACACCGGGGAGCTGTTTTTT. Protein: CASSLTGSNTGELFF.

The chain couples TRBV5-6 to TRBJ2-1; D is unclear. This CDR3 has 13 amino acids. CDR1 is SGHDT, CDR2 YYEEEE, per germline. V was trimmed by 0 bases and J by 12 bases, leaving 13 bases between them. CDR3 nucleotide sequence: TGTGCCAGCAGCTTGGGGGCAGTCCCCCTGCAGTTCTTC. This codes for CASSLGAVPLQFF.

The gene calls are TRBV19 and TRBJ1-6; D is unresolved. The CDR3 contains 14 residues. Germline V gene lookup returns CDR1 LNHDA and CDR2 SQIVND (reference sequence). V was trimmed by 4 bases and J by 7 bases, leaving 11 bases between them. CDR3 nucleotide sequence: TGTGCCAGTAGTAACGTCGGTAACAATTCACCCCTCCACTTT. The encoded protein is CASSNVGNNSPLHF.

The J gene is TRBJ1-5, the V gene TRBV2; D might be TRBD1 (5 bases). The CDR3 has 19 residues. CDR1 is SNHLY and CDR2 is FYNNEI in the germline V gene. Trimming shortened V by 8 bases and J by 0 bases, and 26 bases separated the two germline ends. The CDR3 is CASGGKRGLRAISNQPQHF. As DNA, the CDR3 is TGTGCCAGCGGGGGGAAGAGGGGCCTGCGCGCTATTAGCAATCAGCCCCAGCATTTT.

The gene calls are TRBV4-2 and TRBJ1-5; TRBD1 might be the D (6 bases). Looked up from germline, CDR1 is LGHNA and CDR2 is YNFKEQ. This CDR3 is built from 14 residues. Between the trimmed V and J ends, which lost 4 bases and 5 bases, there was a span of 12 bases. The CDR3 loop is CASSPDRIHQPQHF. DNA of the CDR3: TGTGCCAGCAGCCCCGACAGGATCCATCAGCCCCAGCATTTT.

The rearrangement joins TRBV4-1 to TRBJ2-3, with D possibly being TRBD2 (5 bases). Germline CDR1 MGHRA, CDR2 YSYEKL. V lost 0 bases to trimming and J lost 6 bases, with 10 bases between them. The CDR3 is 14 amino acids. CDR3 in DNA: TGCGCCAGCAGCCAAGATCCGGGGTCCGATACGCAGTATTTT. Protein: CASSQDPGSDTQYF.

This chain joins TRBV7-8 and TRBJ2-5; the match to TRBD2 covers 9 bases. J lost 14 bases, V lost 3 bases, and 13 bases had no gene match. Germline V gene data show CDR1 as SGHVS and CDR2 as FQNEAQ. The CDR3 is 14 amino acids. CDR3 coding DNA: TGTGCCAGCAGCTTCGTAATTAGCGGGGGCCTTTTATACTTC. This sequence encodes CASSFVISGGLLYF.

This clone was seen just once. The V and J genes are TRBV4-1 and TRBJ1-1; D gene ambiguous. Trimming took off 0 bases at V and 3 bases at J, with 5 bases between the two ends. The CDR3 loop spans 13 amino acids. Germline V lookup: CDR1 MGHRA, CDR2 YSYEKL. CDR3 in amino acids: CASSQDRYTEAFF. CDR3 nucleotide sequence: TGCGCCAGCAGCCAAGACAGGTACACTGAAGCTTTCTTT.

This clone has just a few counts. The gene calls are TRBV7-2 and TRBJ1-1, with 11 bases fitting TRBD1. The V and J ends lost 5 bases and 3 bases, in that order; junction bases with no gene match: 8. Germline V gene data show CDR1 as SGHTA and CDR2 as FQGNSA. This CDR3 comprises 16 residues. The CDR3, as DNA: TGTGCCAGCAGCCCATCCGGGACAGGGGGTGACACTGAAGCTTTCTTT. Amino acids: CASSPSGTGGDTEAFF.

The DNA of the CDR3 is TGTGCCAGCACCGTAAGCGGGGCTAGCTCCTACGAGCAGTACTTC. The encoded protein is CASTVSGASSYEQYF. The rearrangement links TRBV6-5 to TRBJ2-7; 7 bases are a match to TRBD2. The CDR3 has 15 residues. The germline V gene has CDR1 MNHEY and CDR2 SVGAGI. Trimming removed 7 bases from V and 0 bases from J; junction bases left unmatched: 9.

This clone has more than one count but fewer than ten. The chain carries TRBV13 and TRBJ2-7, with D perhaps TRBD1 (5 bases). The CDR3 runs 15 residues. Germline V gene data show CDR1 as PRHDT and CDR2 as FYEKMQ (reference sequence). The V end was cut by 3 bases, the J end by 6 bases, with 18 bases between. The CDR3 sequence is CASSFGARGSREQYF. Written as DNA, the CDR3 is TGTGCCAGCAGCTTTGGCGCAAGGGGTTCCCGCGAGCAGTACTTC. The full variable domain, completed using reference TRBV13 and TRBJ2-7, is AAGVIQSPRHLIKEKRETATLKCYPIPRHDTVYWYQQGPGQDPQFLISFYEKMQSDKGSIPDRFSAQQFSDYHSELNMSSLELGDSALYFCASSFGARGSREQYFGPGTRLTVT.

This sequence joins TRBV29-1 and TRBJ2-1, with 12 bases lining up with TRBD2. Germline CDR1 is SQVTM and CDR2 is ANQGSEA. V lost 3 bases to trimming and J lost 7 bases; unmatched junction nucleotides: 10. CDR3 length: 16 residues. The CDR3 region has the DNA TGCAGCGTTGACTCTAGCGGGGGGGTGCTTCTAAATGAGCAGTTCTTC. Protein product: CSVDSSGGVLLNEQFF.

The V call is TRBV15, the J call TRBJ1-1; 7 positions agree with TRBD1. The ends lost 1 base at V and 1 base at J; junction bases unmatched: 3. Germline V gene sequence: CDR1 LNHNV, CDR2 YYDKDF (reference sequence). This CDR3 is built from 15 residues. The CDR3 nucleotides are TGTGCCACCAGCAGAGCGGGACAGACGAACACTGAAGCTTTCTTT. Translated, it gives CATSRAGQTNTEAFF.

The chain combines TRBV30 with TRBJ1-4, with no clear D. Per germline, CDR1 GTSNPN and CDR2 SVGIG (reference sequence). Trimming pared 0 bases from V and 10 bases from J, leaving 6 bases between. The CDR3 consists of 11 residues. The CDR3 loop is CAWSVLVKLFF. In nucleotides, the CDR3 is TGTGCCTGGAGTGTATTAGTAAAACTGTTTTTT.